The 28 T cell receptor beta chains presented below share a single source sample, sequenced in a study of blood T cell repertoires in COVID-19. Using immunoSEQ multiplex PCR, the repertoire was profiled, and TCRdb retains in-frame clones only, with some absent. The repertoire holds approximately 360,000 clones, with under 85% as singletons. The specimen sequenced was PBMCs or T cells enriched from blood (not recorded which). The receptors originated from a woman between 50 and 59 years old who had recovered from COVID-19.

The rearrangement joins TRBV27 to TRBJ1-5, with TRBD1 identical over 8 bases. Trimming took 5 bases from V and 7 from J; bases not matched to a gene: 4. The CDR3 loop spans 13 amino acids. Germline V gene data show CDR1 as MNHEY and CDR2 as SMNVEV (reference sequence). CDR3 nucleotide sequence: TGTGCCAGCAGTGACAGGGGAAGGCAGCCCCAGCATTTT. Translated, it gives CASSDRGRQPQHF.

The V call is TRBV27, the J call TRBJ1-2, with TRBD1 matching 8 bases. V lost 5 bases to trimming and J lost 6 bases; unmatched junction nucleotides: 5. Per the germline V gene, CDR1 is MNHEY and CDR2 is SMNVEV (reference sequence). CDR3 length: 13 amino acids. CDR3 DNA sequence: TGTGCCAGCAGTAGGACAGGGATACATGGCTACACCTTC. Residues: CASSRTGIHGYTF.

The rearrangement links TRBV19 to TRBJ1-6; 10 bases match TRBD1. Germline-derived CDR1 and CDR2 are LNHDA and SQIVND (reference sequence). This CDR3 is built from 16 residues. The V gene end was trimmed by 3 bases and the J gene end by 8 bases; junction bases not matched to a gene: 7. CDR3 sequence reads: CASSIYPGTGDSPLHF. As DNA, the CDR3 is TGTGCCAGTAGTATCTATCCCGGGACAGGGGATTCACCCCTCCACTTT. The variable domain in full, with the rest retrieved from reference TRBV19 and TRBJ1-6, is DGGITQSPKYLFRKEGQNVTLSCEQNLNHDAMYWYRQDPGQGLRLIYYSQIVNDFQKGDIAEGYSVSREKKESFPLTVTSAQKNPTAFYLCASSIYPGTGDSPLHFGNGTRLTVT.

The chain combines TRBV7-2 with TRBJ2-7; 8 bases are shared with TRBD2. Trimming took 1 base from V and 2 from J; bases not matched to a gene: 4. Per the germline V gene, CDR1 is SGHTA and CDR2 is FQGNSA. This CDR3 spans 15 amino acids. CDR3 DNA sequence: TGTGCCAGCAGCTTAGAAAGCGGGGGAGCCTACGAGCAGTACTTC. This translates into CASSLESGGAYEQYF.

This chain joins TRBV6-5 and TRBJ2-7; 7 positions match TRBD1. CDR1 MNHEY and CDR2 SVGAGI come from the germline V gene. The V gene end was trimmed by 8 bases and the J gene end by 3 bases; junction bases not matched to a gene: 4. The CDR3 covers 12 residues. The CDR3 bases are TGTGCCAGCGAAAGGGACAGCTACGAGCAGTACTTC. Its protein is CASERDSYEQYF.

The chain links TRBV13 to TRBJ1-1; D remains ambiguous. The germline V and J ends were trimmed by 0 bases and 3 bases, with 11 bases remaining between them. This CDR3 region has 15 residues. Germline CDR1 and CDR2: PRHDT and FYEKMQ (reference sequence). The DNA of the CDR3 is TGTGCCAGCAGCTTAGGGAGGTTTGGGTACACTGAAGCTTTCTTT. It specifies CASSLGRFGYTEAFF.

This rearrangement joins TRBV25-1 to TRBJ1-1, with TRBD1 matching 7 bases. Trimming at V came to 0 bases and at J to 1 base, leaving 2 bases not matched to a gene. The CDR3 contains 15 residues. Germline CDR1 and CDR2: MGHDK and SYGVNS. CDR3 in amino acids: CASSEYRGQNTEAFF. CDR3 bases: TGTGCCAGCAGTGAATATAGGGGGCAGAACACTGAAGCTTTCTTT.

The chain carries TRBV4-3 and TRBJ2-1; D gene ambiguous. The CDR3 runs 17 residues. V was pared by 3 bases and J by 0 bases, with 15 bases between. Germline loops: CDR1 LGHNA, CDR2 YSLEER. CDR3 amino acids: CASSQGHGVSSYNEQFF. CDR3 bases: TGCGCCAGCAGCCAGGGTCATGGAGTAAGCTCCTACAATGAGCAGTTCTTC.

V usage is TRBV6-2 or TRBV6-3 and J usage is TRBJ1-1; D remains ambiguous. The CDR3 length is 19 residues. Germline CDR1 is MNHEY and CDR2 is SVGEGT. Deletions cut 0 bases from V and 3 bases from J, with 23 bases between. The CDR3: CASSYSGRTESPAYTEAFF. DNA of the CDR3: TGTGCCAGCAGTTACTCGGGTAGAACAGAATCTCCAGCCTACACTGAAGCTTTCTTT.

The CDR3 reads CASSFSGTHEQYF. CDR3 DNA sequence: TGTGCCAGCAGCTTTAGCGGGACCCACGAGCAGTACTTC. The chain links TRBV5-5 to TRBJ2-7; the match to TRBD2 covers 8 bases. This CDR3 comprises 13 residues. Trimming took 2 bases from V and 5 from J; bases not matched to a gene: 3. Germline V lookup: CDR1 SGHKS, CDR2 YYEKEE (reference sequence).

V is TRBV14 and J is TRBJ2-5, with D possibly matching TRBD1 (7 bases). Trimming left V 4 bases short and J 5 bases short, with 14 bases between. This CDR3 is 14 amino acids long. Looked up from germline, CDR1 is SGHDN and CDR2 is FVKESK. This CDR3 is CASSRRGVSETQYF. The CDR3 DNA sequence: TGTGCCAGCAGCCGCAGGGGGGTATCGGAGACCCAGTACTTC.

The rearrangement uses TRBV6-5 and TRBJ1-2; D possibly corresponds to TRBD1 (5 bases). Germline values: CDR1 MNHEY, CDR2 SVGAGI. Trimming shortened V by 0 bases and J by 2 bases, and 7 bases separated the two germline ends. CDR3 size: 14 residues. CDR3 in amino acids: CASSYSPGNYGYTF. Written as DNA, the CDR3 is TGTGCCAGCAGTTACTCGCCAGGGAACTATGGCTACACCTTC.

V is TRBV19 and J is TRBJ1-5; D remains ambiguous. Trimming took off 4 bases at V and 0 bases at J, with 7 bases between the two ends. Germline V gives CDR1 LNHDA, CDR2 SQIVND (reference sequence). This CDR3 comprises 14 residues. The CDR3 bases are TGTGCCAGTAGTACCAGGATTAGCAATCAGCCCCAGCATTTT. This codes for CASSTRISNQPQHF.

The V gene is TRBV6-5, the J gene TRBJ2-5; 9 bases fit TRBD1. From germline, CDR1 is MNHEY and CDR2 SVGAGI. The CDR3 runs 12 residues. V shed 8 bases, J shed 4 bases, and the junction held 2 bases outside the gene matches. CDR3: CASGQGIETQYF. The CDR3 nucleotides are TGTGCCAGCGGACAGGGGATAGAGACCCAGTACTTC.

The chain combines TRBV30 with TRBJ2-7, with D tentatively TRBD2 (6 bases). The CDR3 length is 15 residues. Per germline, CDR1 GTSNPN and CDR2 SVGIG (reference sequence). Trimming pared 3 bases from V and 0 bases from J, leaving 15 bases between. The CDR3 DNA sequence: TGTGCCTGGAGCCTGACGGGACTCCTCTCCTACGAGCAGTACTTC. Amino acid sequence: CAWSLTGLLSYEQYF.

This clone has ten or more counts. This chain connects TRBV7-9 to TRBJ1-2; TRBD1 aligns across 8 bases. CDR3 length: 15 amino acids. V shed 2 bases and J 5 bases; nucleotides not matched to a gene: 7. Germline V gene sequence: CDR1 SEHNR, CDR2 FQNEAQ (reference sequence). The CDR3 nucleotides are TGTGCCAGCAGCTTACTTGAGGACAGGGCTTATGGCTACACCTTC. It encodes CASSLLEDRAYGYTF.

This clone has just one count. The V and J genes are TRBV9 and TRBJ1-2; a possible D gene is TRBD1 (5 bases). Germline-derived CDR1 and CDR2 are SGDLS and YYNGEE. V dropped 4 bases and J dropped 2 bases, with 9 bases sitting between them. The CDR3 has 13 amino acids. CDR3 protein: CASSRRQNYGYTF. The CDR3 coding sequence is TGTGCCAGCAGCAGACGACAGAACTATGGCTACACCTTC.

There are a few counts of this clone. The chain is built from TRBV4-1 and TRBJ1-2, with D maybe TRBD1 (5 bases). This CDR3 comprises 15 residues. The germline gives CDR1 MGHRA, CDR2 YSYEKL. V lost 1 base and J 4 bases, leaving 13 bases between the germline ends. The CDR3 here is CASSQGQDTPYGYTF. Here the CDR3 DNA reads TGCGCCAGCAGCCAAGGGCAGGACACCCCCTATGGCTACACCTTC.

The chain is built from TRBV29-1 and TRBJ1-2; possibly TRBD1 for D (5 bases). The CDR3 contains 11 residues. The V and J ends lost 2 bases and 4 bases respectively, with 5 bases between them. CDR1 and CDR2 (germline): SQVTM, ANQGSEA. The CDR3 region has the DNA TGCAGCGTTGAACAGGGCTATGGCTACACCTTC. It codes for CSVEQGYGYTF. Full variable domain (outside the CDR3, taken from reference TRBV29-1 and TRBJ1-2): SAVISQKPSRDICQRGTSLTIQCQVDSQVTMMFWYRQQPGQSLTLIATANQGSEATYESGFVIDKFPISRPNLTFSTLTVSNMSPEDSSIYLCSVEQGYGYTFGSGTRLTVV.

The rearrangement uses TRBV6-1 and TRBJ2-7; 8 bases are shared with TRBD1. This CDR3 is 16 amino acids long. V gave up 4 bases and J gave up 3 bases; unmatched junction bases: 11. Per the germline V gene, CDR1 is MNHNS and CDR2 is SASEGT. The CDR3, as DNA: TGTGCCAGCAGTGCCCCCCGACAGGGGATGGGCTACGAGCAGTACTTC. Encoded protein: CASSAPRQGMGYEQYF.

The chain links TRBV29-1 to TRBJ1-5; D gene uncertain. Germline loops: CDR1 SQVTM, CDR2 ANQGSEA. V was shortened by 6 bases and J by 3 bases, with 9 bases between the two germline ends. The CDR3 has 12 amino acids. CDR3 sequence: CSVAEVNQPQHF. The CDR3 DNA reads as TGCAGCGTAGCCGAGGTCAATCAGCCCCAGCATTTT.

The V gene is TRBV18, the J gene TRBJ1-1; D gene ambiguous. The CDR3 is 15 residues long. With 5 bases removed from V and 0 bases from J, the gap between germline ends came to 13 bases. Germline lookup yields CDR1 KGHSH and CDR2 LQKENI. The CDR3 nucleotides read TGTGCCAGCTCAACCTTCGGGGAGATGAACACTGAAGCTTTCTTT. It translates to CASSTFGEMNTEAFF.

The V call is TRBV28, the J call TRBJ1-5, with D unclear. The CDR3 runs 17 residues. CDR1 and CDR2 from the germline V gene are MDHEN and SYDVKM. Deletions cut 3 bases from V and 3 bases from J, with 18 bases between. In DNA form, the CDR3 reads TGTGCCAGCAGTTTTAGGTTCCGGGGTATCGTCAATCAGCCCCAGCATTTT. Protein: CASSFRFRGIVNQPQHF.

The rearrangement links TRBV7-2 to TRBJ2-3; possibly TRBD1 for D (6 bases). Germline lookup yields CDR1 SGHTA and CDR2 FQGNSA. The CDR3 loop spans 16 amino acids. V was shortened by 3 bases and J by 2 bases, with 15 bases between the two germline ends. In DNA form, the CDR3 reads TGTGCCAGCAGCTTTCGGCTAGGGGGAGCCACAGATACGCAGTATTTT. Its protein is CASSFRLGGATDTQYF.

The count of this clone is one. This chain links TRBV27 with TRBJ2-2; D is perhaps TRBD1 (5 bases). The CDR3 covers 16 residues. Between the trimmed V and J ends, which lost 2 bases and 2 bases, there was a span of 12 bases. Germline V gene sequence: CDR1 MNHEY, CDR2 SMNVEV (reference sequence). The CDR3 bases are TGTGCCAGCAGTTTAATGGCAGGGATCAACACCGGGGAGCTGTTTTTT. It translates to CASSLMAGINTGELFF.

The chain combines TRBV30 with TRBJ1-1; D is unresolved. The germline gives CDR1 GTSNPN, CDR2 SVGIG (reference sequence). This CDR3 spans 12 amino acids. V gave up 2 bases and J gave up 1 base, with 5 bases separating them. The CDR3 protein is CAWSFRNTEAFF. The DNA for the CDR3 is TGTGCCTGGAGTTTCAGGAACACTGAAGCTTTCTTT.

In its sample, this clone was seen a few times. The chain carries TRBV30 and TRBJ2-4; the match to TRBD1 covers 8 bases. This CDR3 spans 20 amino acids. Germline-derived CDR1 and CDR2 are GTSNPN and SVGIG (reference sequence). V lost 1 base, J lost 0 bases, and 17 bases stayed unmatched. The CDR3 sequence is CAWSAFGIEGQEGAKNIQYF. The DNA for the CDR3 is TGTGCCTGGAGTGCGTTTGGAATTGAGGGACAGGAGGGAGCCAAAAACATTCAGTACTTC.

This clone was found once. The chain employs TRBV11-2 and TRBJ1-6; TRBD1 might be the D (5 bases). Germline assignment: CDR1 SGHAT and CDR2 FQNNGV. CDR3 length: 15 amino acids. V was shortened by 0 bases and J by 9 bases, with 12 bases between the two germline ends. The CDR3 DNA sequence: TGTGCCAGCAGCTTAGAGGGGGGAACGGGTTCACCCCTCCACTTT. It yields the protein CASSLEGGTGSPLHF.